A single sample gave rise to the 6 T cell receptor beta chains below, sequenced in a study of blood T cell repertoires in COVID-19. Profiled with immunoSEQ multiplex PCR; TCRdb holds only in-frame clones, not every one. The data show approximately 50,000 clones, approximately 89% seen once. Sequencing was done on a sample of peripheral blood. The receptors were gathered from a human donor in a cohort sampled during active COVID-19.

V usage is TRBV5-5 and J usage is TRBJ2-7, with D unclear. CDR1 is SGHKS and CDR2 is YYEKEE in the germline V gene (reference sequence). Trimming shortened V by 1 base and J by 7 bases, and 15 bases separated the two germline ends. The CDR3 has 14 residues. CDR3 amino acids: CASSLWVASGEQYF. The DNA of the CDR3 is TGTGCCAGCAGCTTGTGGGTGGCCTCAGGAGAGCAGTACTTC. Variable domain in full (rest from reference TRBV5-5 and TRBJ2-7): DAGVTQSPTHLIKTRGQQVTLRCSPISGHKSVSWYQQVLGQGPQFIFQYYEKEERGRGNFPDRFSARQFPNYSSELNVNALLLGDSALYLCASSLWVASGEQYFGPGTRLTVT.

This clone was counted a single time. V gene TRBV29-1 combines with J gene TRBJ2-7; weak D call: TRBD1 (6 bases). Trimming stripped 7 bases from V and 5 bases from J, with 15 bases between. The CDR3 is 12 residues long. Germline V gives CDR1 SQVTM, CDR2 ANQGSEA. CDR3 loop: CSGRGTLNEQYF. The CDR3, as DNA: TGCAGCGGCAGGGGAACCCTGAACGAGCAGTACTTC.

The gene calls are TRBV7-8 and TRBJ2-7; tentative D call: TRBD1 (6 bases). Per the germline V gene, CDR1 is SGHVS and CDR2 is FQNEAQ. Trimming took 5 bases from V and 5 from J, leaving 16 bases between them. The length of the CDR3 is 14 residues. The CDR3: CASSQQGRRDEQYF. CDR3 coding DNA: TGTGCCAGCAGCCAACAGGGAAGAAGGGACGAGCAGTACTTC.

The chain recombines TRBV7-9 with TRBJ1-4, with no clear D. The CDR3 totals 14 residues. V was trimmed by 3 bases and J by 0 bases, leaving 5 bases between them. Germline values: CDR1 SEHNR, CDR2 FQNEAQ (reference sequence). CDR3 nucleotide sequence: TGTGCCAGCAGCTTGCAGACAACTAATGAAAAACTGTTTTTT. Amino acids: CASSLQTTNEKLFF. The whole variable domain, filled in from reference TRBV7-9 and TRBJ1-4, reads DTGVSQNPRHKITKRGQNVTFRCDPISEHNRLYWYRQTLGQGPEFLTYFQNEAQLEKSRLLSDRFSAERPKGSFSTLEIQRTEQGDSAMYLCASSLQTTNEKLFFGSGTQLSVL.

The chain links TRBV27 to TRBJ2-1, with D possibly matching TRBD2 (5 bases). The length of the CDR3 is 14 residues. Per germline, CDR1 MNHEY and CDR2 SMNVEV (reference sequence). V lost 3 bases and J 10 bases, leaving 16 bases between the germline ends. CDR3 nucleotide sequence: TGTGCCAGCAGTTTCGGACCTACTAGTTCGGAGCAGTTCTTC. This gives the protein CASSFGPTSSEQFF.

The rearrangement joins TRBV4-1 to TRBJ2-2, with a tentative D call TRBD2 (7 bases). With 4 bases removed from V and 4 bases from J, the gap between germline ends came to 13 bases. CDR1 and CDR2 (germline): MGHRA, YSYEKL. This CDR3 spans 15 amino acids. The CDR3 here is CASSLLGGGTGELFF. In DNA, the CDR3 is TGCGCCAGCAGCCTCCTAGGGGGGGGCACCGGGGAGCTGTTTTTT.